The sequence of this T cell receptor (beta chain) was determined in a study of blood T cell repertoires in COVID-19. V was shortened by 5 bases and J by 2 bases, with 19 bases between the two germline ends. The CDR3 runs to 18 residues. Germline V gene sequence: CDR1 SGHAT, CDR2 FQNNGV. Generated by immunoSEQ multiplex PCR, the TCRdb table keeps only in-frame clones and is missing some. The repertoire consists of fewer than 250,000 clones, with under 80% occurring once and the leading ten covering around 12%. Sequencing used peripheral blood. This TCR derives from a woman between 45 and 60 years old with acute or convalescent COVID-19. The chain carries TRBV11-2 and TRBJ2-6; D is perhaps TRBD2 (6 bases). The CDR3 reads CASSGGFGGLAGANVLTF. CDR3 in DNA: TGTGCCAGCAGCGGGGGATTCGGGGGTTTAGCTGGGGCCAACGTCCTGACTTTC.